Listed here are 30 T cell receptor beta chains from one sample, sequenced in a study of identical twins. One entry per CDR3 protein results from TCRdb running MiXCR on the 5' RACE reads. The table has 200,000 to 300,000 distinct CDR3 sequences, over 9.5% seen once. Another study also made use of these data, one on yellow fever vaccine responses in identical twins.

The sample comprised memory (CD45RO+) T cells sorted from blood. The receptors were gathered from a woman between 18 and 30 years old in good health.

This chain links TRBV6-1 with TRBJ2-1; D is ambiguous. This CDR3 has 15 amino acids. Germline CDR1 is MNHNS and CDR2 is SASEGT. The V and J ends lost 9 bases and 0 bases respectively, with 15 bases between them. The CDR3 loop is CARRKTWGSYNEQFF. CDR3 nucleotides: TGTGCCAGAAGGAAGACGTGGGGCTCCTACAATGAGCAGTTCTTC.

The chain couples TRBV28 to TRBJ1-5; unclear D gene. The CDR3 length is 14 residues. CDR1 and CDR2 from the germline V gene are MDHEN and SYDVKM. Trimming shortened V by 3 bases and J by 0 bases, and 6 bases separated the two germline ends. The CDR3 nucleotides read TGTGCCAGCAGTTTGTTCCTTAGCAATCAGCCCCAGCATTTT. It translates to CASSLFLSNQPQHF.

This clonotype was observed a handful of times. The CDR3 DNA follows: TGCGCCAGCAGCTTGGGGCTCCTCCAGGGGGGCTATAACACCGGGGAGCTGTTTTTT. Translating it yields CASSLGLLQGGYNTGELFF. The chain has TRBV5-1 and TRBJ2-2; maybe TRBD1 (7 bases). V shed 0 bases and J shed 2 bases, with 20 bases lying between them. The germline CDR1 and CDR2 sequences are SGHRS and YFSETQ. The CDR3 is 19 residues long. The complete variable domain, with remaining parts taken from reference TRBV5-1 and TRBJ2-2, reads KAGVTQTPRYLIKTRGQQVTLSCSPISGHRSVSWYQQTPGQGLQFLFEYFSETQRNKGNFPGRFSGRQFSNSRSEMNVSTLELGDSALYLCASSLGLLQGGYNTGELFFGEGSRLTVL.

This clonotype was counted at least ten times. The chain joins TRBV28 to TRBJ2-3, with 7 bases that match TRBD2. CDR1 is MDHEN, CDR2 SYDVKM, per germline. J gave up 9 bases and V 2 bases, and 11 bases lay outside the gene matches. CDR3 length: 15 amino acids. For the CDR3, the DNA is TGTGCCAGCAGTTTAGCTAGCGGCGGGGTCCTAACGCAGTATTTT. Its protein product is CASSLASGGVLTQYF.

The genes are TRBV7-8 and TRBJ2-7; D remains ambiguous. CDR1 is SGHVS and CDR2 is FQNEAQ in the germline V gene. Trimming left V 6 bases short and J 3 bases short, with 24 bases between. The CDR3 has 17 amino acids. The CDR3 loop reads CASRPDSLVFPLYEQYF. CDR3 in DNA: TGTGCCAGCAGGCCAGATAGCCTCGTCTTCCCCCTCTACGAGCAGTACTTC.

The table lists this clonotype with a few counts. This rearrangement joins TRBV11-2 to TRBJ2-7, with TRBD1 matching over 7 bases. The CDR3 covers 15 residues. Germline assignment: CDR1 SGHAT and CDR2 FQNNGV. V was clipped by 5 bases and J by 2 bases; unmatched bases: 9. The CDR3 region is CASSVRADRTYEQYF. CDR3 in DNA: TGTGCCAGCAGCGTTAGAGCGGACAGGACCTACGAGCAGTACTTC.

The chain joins TRBV27 to TRBJ2-7, with TRBD2 matching over 14 bases. The ends lost 2 bases at V and 3 bases at J; junction bases unmatched: 3. The CDR3 is made up of 16 amino acids. The germline gives CDR1 MNHEY, CDR2 SMNVEV (reference sequence). As DNA, the CDR3 is TGTGCCAGCAGTTTAATGGGGACTAGCGGGAGCTACGAGCAGTACTTC. As protein: CASSLMGTSGSYEQYF.

The V gene is TRBV7-3, the J gene TRBJ2-7, with 8 bases aligning to TRBD1. The CDR3 runs 13 residues. Germline CDR1 reads SGHTA; CDR2 reads FQGTGA. V gave up 7 bases and J gave up 6 bases; unmatched junction bases: 8. The CDR3: CASITRQGTEQYF. CDR3 nucleotide sequence: TGTGCCAGCATCACAAGACAGGGGACCGAGCAGTACTTC.

This clonotype was observed many times. This chain joins TRBV27 and TRBJ2-7, with 9 bases fitting TRBD1. CDR3 length: 15 amino acids. The V and J ends lost 5 bases and 2 bases, in that order; junction bases with no gene match: 7. Germline lookup yields CDR1 MNHEY and CDR2 SMNVEV (reference sequence). The CDR3 DNA reads TGTGCCAGCAGTGTAGACAGGGGGGCCACCTACGAGCAGTACTTC. Protein product: CASSVDRGATYEQYF.

As DNA, the CDR3 is TGCAGTGCTAGAGGCTGGGACAGGGCGTACGAGCAGTACTTC. Protein: CSARGWDRAYEQYF. V is TRBV20-1 and J is TRBJ2-7; TRBD1 matches at 9 bases. V trimming: 1 base; J trimming: 4 bases; junction bases outside the gene matches: 5. CDR1 is DFQATT, CDR2 SNEGSKA, per germline (reference sequence). This CDR3 contains 14 residues.

The table lists this clonotype with a few counts. This chain connects TRBV4-2 to TRBJ2-5, with D maybe TRBD2 (6 bases). The germline V and J ends were trimmed by 5 bases and 3 bases, with 19 bases remaining between them. Germline V CDR1 and CDR2: LGHNA, YNFKEQ. This CDR3 has 16 residues. CDR3 loop: CASSSRRQGGKETQYF. In nucleotides, the CDR3 is TGTGCCAGCAGCTCCCGGAGGCAGGGAGGAAAAGAGACCCAGTACTTC.

Only a few counts were recorded for this clonotype. The chain joins TRBV7-2 to TRBJ2-3; 7 bases align to TRBD1. From germline, CDR1 is SGHTA and CDR2 FQGNSA. The CDR3 spans 16 residues. Trimming at V came to 0 bases and at J to 1 base, leaving 4 bases not matched to a gene. CDR3 bases: TGTGCCAGCAGCTTAGCGACAGGGTTGGGCACAGATACGCAGTATTTT. It specifies CASSLATGLGTDTQYF.

The genes are TRBV7-2 and TRBJ2-3; D not certain. The V end was cut by 1 base, the J end by 5 bases, with 10 bases between. Germline V gene sequence: CDR1 SGHTA, CDR2 FQGNSA. CDR3 size: 14 residues. The CDR3 coding sequence is TGTGCCAGCAGCTTAGGGGAATTAAGAGATACGCAGTATTTT. This codes for CASSLGELRDTQYF.

This chain uses TRBV6-5 with TRBJ2-2; no clear D. This CDR3 contains 15 residues. The germline V gene has CDR1 MNHEY and CDR2 SVGAGI. V was clipped by 2 bases and J by 3 bases, with 10 bases between them. CDR3 region: CASSYQRADTGELFF. The CDR3 bases are TGTGCCAGCAGTTACCAGCGCGCGGACACCGGGGAGCTGTTTTTT.

The chain has TRBV6-2 or TRBV6-3 and TRBJ1-2; 8 bases map to TRBD1. Germline CDR1 reads MNHEY; CDR2 reads SVGEGT. J gave up 2 bases and V 6 bases, and 5 bases lay outside the gene matches. This CDR3 is built from 14 residues. As DNA, the CDR3 is TGTGCCAGCAGCCCAAGACAGGGGAACTATGGCTACACCTTC. It yields the protein CASSPRQGNYGYTF.

In this sample, this clonotype turned up a few times. The CDR3 loop is CSVGEVGEQYF. CDR3 DNA sequence: TGCAGCGTTGGGGAAGTGGGCGAGCAGTACTTC. The chain carries TRBV29-1 and TRBJ2-7; D uncertain. Trimming left V 4 bases short and J 6 bases short, with 10 bases between. In germline, CDR1 is SQVTM, CDR2 ANQGSEA. The CDR3 extends over 11 amino acids.

This clonotype was detected only a few times. The V and J genes are TRBV7-2 and TRBJ1-2; D may be TRBD1 (5 bases). V gave up 3 bases and J gave up 2 bases, with 10 bases separating them. CDR1 and CDR2 from the germline V gene are SGHTA and FQGNSA. The CDR3 spans 14 residues. CDR3 nucleotide sequence: TGTGCCAGCAGCTTCTCGACAGCCAACTATGGCTACACCTTC. It encodes CASSFSTANYGYTF.

This clonotype was found many times. This rearrangement joins TRBV12-3 or TRBV12-4 to TRBJ2-5; 10 bases fit TRBD2. With 8 bases clipped from V and 3 bases from J, the junction kept 6 bases outside the gene matches. The CDR3 is made up of 14 amino acids. CDR3 sequence reads: CASVLAGVEETQYF. The CDR3 DNA is TGTGCCAGCGTTCTAGCGGGAGTCGAAGAGACCCAGTACTTC.

V usage is TRBV28 and J usage is TRBJ2-5; 12 positions match TRBD2. The J segment lost 5 bases and the V segment lost 5 bases, leaving 3 bases of the junction unmatched. The CDR3 extends over 14 amino acids. From germline, CDR1 is MDHEN and CDR2 SYDVKM. As DNA, the CDR3 is TGTGCCAGCAGTCCTAGCGGGGGGGTCGAGACCCAGTACTTC. This gives the protein CASSPSGGVETQYF.

The chain employs TRBV3-1 and TRBJ1-1; no clear D gene. The V gene's germline CDR1 is LGHDT and CDR2 YNNKEL (reference sequence). This CDR3 region has 13 residues. V lost 1 base and J 9 bases, leaving 12 bases between the germline ends. In nucleotides, the CDR3 is TGTGCCAGCAGCCAAGCTGAATCAGGACAAGCTTTCTTT. It translates to CASSQAESGQAFF.

This clonotype was counted a few times. The rearrangement uses TRBV19 and TRBJ2-3, with D unresolved. The CDR3 length is 14 residues. Trimming pared 5 bases from V and 0 bases from J, leaving 9 bases between. The germline V gene encodes CDR1 LNHDA and CDR2 SQIVND (reference sequence). CDR3 DNA sequence: TGTGCCAGTAGTCATACCATAAGCACAGATACGCAGTATTTT. Residues: CASSHTISTDTQYF.

This clonotype came up a few times. The V gene is TRBV7-2, the J gene TRBJ2-3, with TRBD1 as a possible D gene (6 bases). V was cut by 6 bases and J by 2 bases, with 18 bases left in between. The CDR3 is made up of 16 amino acids. Germline V gene data show CDR1 as SGHTA and CDR2 as FQGNSA. CDR3 sequence (DNA): TGTGCCAGCAGTCTCCCACCGGGACACCTCACAGATACGCAGTATTTT. This translates into CASSLPPGHLTDTQYF.

This clonotype was counted only a few times. This rearrangement joins TRBV6-5 to TRBJ2-5, with 9 bases identical to TRBD2. The CDR3 extends over 16 amino acids. Per the germline V gene, CDR1 is MNHEY and CDR2 is SVGAGI. V was clipped by 3 bases and J by 2 bases; unmatched bases: 7. CDR3 bases: TGTGCCAGCAGTTATCTGTCTAGCGGGACTCAAGAGACCCAGTACTTC. It codes for CASSYLSSGTQETQYF.

The CDR3 reads CSADVREGGTDTQYF. The CDR3 DNA follows: TGCAGTGCGGACGTCAGGGAGGGGGGCACAGATACGCAGTATTTT. The rearrangement links TRBV20-1 to TRBJ2-3; tentatively, D is TRBD2 (7 bases). Trimming took off 6 bases at V and 1 base at J, with 17 bases between the two ends. Germline V CDR1 and CDR2: DFQATT, SNEGSKA (reference sequence). This CDR3 is built from 15 residues.

CDR3 sequence (DNA): TGCAGTGCTAGAGTGACAACTAATGAAAAACTGTTTTTT. It is translated as CSARVTTNEKLFF. V gene TRBV20-1 combines with J gene TRBJ1-4; no clear D. V dropped 1 base and J dropped 0 bases, with 3 bases sitting between them. Germline loops: CDR1 DFQATT, CDR2 SNEGSKA (reference sequence). This CDR3 has 13 amino acids.

This chain connects TRBV18 to TRBJ2-3, with TRBD2 matching 11 bases. Trimming took 6 bases from V and 5 from J; bases not matched to a gene: 7. Germline lookup yields CDR1 KGHSH and CDR2 LQKENI. This CDR3 is built from 15 residues. The CDR3 is CASSPLAGGGDTQYF. CDR3 nucleotides: TGTGCCAGCTCGCCCCTAGCGGGGGGCGGAGATACGCAGTATTTT.

The chain couples TRBV21-1 to TRBJ2-1; the table's D gene call, TRBD2, was not cross checked with the DNA. TRBV21-1 is deemed a pseudogene. The CDR3 is 15 amino acids. The CDR3 region has the DNA TGTGCCAGCAGCAAAGGAACGGGAGTACGGAATGAGCAGTTCTTC. Translation gives CASSKGTGVRNEQFF.

The chain has TRBV23-1 and TRBJ2-5; a weak D match, TRBD2 (5 bases). TRBV23-1 is labeled an ORF, and its function is uncertain. The CDR3 loop spans 15 amino acids. The V gene lost 8 bases and the J gene lost 5 bases, with 21 bases spanning the gap. In nucleotides, the CDR3 is TGCGCCAGCTTCCTCCCTCGACTAATTCAGGAGACCCAGTACTTC. Translating gives CASFLPRLIQETQYF.

This clonotype was detected only a few times. V and J are TRBV15 and TRBJ2-1, with 9 bases aligning to TRBD2. Unmatched junction bases numbered 3, after V lost 4 bases and J lost 5 bases. The CDR3 has 14 amino acids. Germline V gene sequence: CDR1 LNHNV, CDR2 YYDKDF (reference sequence). The CDR3 region is CATSTGTSNNEQFF. The DNA for the CDR3 is TGTGCCACCAGCACGGGGACTAGCAACAATGAGCAGTTCTTC.

There are many counts of this clonotype. This chain connects TRBV4-3 to TRBJ2-3, with TRBD2 matching 10 bases. The J segment lost 1 base and the V segment lost 0 bases, leaving 4 bases of the junction unmatched. Germline loops: CDR1 LGHNA, CDR2 YSLEER. This CDR3 is 17 amino acids long. The CDR3 nucleotides read TGCGCCAGCAGCCAAGATATAGCGGGAGGAGGCACAGATACGCAGTATTTT. The encoded protein is CASSQDIAGGGTDTQYF.